What follows describes a single TCR beta chain. Its specificity is not known. This sample is drawn from a study of cytomegalovirus exposure and HLA in healthy donors. Primers included in the PCR were 60 Vbeta and 13 Jbeta primers. Using immunoSEQ multiplex PCR, the repertoire was profiled, and TCRdb retains in-frame clones only, with some absent. This sample has about 95,000 clones, with around 70% found just once. Findings of the study overall: In a later analysis, most CMV-associated TCR beta chains appeared HLA-restricted.

Sample: PBMCs. The sequence derives from a woman aged 45-59 years in good health and CMV-seropositive.

The CDR3: CASSPGTGGDYEQYF. The DNA of the CDR3 is TGTGCCAGCTCACCGGGGACAGGGGGGGACTACGAGCAGTACTTC. The chain carries TRBV18 and TRBJ2-7, with TRBD1 matching 11 bases. This CDR3 comprises 15 residues. Germline CDR1 KGHSH, CDR2 LQKENI. V was pared by 3 bases and J by 3 bases, with 4 bases of the junction left unmatched.